The subject of this entry is one T cell receptor (beta chain). Its antigen is unknown. No base-level quality is on record; no much larger clone is a single base apart. Deletion took 2 bases off V and 0 bases off J, with a span of 10 bases between the germline ends. Inclusive of the bounding cysteine and phenylalanine, the CDR3 is 15 residues long. Left in the record is the CDR3 DNA by itself, 45 bases read in frame from the first base. Systemically healthy Caucasian individuals from Russia, around 39 in total and aged about 6 to 100 years, were included as donors. Approximately 9 milliliters of peripheral blood were collected from each donor into EDTA-treated Vacutainer tubes. Ficoll-Paque density-gradient centrifugation was used to isolate PBMCs, with at least 7 million per sample. Total RNA was extracted from PBMCs with Trizol reagent, with at least 6 micrograms obtained per sample. For every donor, an aliquot of PBMCs went through flow cytometry to measure the percentages of naive CD45RAhigh/CD27high T cells.

This sample is drawn from a study of blood T cells in healthy people across ages (dated by TCRdb to the mid-2010s). Some background on the complete study: In model experiments, roughly one uniquely barcoded TCR beta cDNA molecule per two T cells was captured by template switching. Using deep sequencing normalized with unique cDNA molecular identifiers, the study measured how TCR beta repertoire diversity changes with age. The donors were split into four age groups: young (average approximately 16 years), middle-aged (39), aged (over 55) and long-lived (about 74). To avoid experimental bias, donors of different ages were spread randomly across the sequencing lanes. Two additional independent replicas of 1 million unique cDNA reads from the same blood draw were analyzed for two donors (one aged 18 to 30 and one aged 80 or older). Findings and caveats that apply to the study as a whole: Estimates of total diversity based on one million sequenced T cells were regarded as lower bounds and as underestimates. Donor CMV infection status was unknown, potentially confounding age-related changes in expanded clonotypes. There was a strong correlation between observed TCR beta diversity and the percentage of naive T cells measured by flow cytometry. Since profiling was done on bulk unsorted PBMCs, naive and antigen-experienced compartments could not be conclusively compared. As age increased, observed TCR beta diversity per million T cells dropped in a roughly linear way, and a significant reduction was already evident by age 40. Compared with the aged group, more naive CD4+ T cells, fewer expanded clones and increased TCR diversity were shown by the long-lived group, suggesting age selection.

Receptor amplification or capture employed 5' RACE. The reads were generated on an Illumina HiSeq 2500. A second PCR of roughly 6 to 11 cycles was run with a J-beta primer mix and a sample-barcoded 5' primer. Each TCR beta cDNA molecule received a unique molecular identifier from a template-switch 5' adaptor carrying 12 random nucleotides. Each sample yielded at least 2.5 million CDR3-containing paired-end reads. First-strand cDNA was synthesized from all RNA with the Mint cDNA synthesis kit, primed by a TRBC-specific oligonucleotide. Following uracil-DNA glycosylase treatment, a first 18-cycle PCR with universal primers M1SS and BC2_uni_R was performed on all cDNA. The source study handled its data this way. Normalization of each sample was performed by random selection of 1 million high-quality reads, each carrying a distinct molecular identifier. Instead of being binned into consensus sequences, reads with shared molecular identifiers were discarded. MiTCR, set to a Q25 quality threshold and the strictest error-elimination algorithm, was used for CDR3 identification, clonotype clustering and error correction. Lower-bound total TCR beta diversity was estimated with a nonparametric unseen species model using Euler transformation. Using fastp trimming at Q25 and MiXCR clonotype assembly, TCRdb reanalyzed the public sequencing data and kept in-frame beta chains. Identical CDR3 protein sequences are pooled into one entry, listed with their most common genes and DNA. Clone size and V and J calls follow TCRdb, not the original study. In all, the sample holds over 1.5 million distinct CDR3 sequences, and about 50% of those were seen once. The top ten hold approximately 2.1% of the sample.

What was sequenced was blood. This TCR came from a woman between 40 and 55 years old in good health. The V and J segments used are TRBV12-3 or TRBV12-4 and TRBJ1-2, with the D gene too uncertain to name. The DNA reads TGTGCCAGCAGTTTAACGGCGTTAGCTAACTATGGCTACACCTTC. This sequence encodes CASSLTALANYGYTF.